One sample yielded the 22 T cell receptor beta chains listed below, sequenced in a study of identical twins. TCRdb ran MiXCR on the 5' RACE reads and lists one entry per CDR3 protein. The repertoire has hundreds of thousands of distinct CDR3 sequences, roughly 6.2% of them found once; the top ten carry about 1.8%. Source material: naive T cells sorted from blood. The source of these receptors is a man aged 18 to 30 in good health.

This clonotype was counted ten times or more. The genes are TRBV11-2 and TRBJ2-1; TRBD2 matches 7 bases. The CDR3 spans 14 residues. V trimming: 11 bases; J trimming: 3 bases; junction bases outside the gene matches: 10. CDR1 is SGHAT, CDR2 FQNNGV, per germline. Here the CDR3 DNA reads TGTGCCGCGGGTAGCGCGGGAGTCTACAATGAGCAGTTCTTC. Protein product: CAAGSAGVYNEQFF.

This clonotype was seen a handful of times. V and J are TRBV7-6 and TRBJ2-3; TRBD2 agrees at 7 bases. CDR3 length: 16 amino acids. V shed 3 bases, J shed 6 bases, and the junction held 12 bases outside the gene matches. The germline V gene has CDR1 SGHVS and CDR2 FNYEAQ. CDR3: CASSLSSLAGSDTQYF. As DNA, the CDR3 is TGTGCCAGCAGCTTGTCCAGTTTAGCGGGCTCCGATACGCAGTATTTT.

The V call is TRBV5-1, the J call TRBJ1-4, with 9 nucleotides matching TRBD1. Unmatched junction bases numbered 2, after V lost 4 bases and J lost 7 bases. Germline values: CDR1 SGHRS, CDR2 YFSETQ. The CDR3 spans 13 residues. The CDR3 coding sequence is TGCGCCAGCAGCGGACAGGGGACTGAAAAACTGTTTTTT. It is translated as CASSGQGTEKLFF.

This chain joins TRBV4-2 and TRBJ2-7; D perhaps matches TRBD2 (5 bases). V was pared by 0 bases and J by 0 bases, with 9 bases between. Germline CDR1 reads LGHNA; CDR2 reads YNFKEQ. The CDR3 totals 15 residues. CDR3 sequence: CASSQDEGYSYEQYF. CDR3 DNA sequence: TGTGCCAGCAGCCAAGATGAGGGTTACTCCTACGAGCAGTACTTC.

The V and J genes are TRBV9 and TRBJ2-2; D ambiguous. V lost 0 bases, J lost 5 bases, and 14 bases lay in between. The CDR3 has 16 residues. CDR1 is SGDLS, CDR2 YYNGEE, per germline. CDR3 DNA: TGTGCCAGCAGCGTAGGGTGGCAGGATGGAACCGGGGAGCTGTTTTTT. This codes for CASSVGWQDGTGELFF.

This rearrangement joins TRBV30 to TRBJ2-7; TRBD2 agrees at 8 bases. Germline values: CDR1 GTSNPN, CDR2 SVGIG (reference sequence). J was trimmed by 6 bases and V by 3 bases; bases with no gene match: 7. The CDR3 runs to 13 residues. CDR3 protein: CAWSGRAGFEQYV. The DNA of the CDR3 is TGTGCCTGGAGCGGGAGGGCCGGTTTCGAGCAGTACGTC.

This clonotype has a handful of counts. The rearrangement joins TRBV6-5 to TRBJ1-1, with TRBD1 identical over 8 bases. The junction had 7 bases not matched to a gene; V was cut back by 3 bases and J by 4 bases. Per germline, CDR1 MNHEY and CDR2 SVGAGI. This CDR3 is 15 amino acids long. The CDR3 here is CASSYTTGEATEAFF. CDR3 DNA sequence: TGTGCCAGCAGTTATACGACAGGGGAGGCCACTGAAGCTTTCTTT.

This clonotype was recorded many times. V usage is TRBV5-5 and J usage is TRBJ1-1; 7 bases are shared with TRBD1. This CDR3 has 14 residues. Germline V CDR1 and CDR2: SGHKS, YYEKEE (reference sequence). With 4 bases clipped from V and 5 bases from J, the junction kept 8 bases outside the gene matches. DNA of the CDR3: TGTGCCAGCAGCGGGTTGACAGGGAGGACTGAAGCTTTCTTT. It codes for CASSGLTGRTEAFF. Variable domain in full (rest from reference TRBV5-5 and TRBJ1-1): DAGVTQSPTHLIKTRGQQVTLRCSPISGHKSVSWYQQVLGQGPQFIFQYYEKEERGRGNFPDRFSARQFPNYSSELNVNALLLGDSALYLCASSGLTGRTEAFFGQGTRLTVV.

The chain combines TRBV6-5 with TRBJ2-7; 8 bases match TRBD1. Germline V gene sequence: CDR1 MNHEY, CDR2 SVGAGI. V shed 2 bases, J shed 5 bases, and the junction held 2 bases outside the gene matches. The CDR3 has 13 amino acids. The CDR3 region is CASSYLTGDEQYF. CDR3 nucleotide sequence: TGTGCCAGCAGTTACCTGACAGGGGACGAGCAGTACTTC.

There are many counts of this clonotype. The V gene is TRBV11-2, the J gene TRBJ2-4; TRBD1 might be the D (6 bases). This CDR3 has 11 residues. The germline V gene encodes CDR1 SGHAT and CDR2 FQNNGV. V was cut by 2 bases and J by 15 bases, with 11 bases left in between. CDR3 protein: CASSLQGPSYF. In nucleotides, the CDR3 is TGTGCCAGCAGCTTACAGGGGCCCTCGTACTTC.

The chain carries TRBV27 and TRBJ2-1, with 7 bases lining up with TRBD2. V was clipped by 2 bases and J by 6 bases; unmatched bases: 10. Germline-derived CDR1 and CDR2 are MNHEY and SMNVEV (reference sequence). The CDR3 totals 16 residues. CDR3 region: CASSLGAGEGFNEQFF. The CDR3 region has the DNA TGTGCCAGCAGTTTAGGGGCGGGAGAAGGTTTCAATGAGCAGTTCTTC.

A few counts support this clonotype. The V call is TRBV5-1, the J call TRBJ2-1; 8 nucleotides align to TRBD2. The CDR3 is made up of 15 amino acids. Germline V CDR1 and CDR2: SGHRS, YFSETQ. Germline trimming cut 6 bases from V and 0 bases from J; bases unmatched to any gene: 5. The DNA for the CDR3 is TGCGCCAGCAAGGGGCTAGCGGGCTCCTACAATGAGCAGTTCTTC. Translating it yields CASKGLAGSYNEQFF.

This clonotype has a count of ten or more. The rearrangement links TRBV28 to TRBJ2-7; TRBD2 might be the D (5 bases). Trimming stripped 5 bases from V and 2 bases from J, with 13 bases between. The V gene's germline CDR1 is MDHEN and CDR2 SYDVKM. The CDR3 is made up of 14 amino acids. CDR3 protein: CASSRGGSPYEQYF. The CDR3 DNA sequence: TGTGCCAGCAGTCGTGGAGGTTCCCCCTACGAGCAGTACTTC.

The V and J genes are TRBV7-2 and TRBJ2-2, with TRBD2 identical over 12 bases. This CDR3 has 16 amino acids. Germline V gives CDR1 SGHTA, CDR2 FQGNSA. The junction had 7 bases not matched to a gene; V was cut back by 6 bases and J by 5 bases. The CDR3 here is CASRSTSGSRTGELFF. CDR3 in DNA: TGTGCCAGCAGGTCGACTAGCGGGAGTCGAACCGGGGAGCTGTTTTTT. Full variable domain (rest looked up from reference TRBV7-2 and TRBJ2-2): GAGVSQSPSNKVTEKGKDVELRCDPISGHTALYWYRQSLGQGLEFLIYFQGNSAPDKSGLPSDRFSAERTGGSVSTLTIQRTQQEDSAVYLCASRSTSGSRTGELFFGEGSRLTVL.

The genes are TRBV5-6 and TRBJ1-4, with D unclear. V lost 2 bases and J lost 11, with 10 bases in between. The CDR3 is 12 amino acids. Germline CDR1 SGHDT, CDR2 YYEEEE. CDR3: CASSFVGYKLFF. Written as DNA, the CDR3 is TGTGCCAGCAGCTTTGTGGGGTACAAACTGTTTTTT.

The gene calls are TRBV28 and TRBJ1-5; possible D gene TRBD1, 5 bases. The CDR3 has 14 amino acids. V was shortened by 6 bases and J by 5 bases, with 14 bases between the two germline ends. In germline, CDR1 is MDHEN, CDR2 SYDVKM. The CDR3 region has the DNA TGTGCCAGCAGAGGGGACGGAATACATCAGCCCCAGCATTTT. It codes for CASRGDGIHQPQHF.

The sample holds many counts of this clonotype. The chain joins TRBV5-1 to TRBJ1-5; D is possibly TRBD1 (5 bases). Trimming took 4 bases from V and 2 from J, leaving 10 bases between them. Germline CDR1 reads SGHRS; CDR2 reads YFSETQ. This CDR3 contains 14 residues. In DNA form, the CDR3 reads TGCGCCAGCAGCCCGGGGCCCGGCAATCAGCCCCAGCATTTT. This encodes CASSPGPGNQPQHF.

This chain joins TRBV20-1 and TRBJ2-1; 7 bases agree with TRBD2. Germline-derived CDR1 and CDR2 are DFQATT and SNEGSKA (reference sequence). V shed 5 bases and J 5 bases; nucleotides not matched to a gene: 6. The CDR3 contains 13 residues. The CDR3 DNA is TGCAGTGCTGTTGTGGGAGGGCACAATGAGCAGTTCTTC. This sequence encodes CSAVVGGHNEQFF.

The CDR3 sequence: CASSLGQGFFPSYNEQFF. CDR3 nucleotide sequence: TGTGCCAGCAGCTTGGGACAGGGGTTTTTCCCCTCCTACAATGAGCAGTTCTTC. This chain joins TRBV11-1 and TRBJ2-1; 10 bases are a match to TRBD1. CDR1 and CDR2 from the germline V gene are SGHAT and FQDESV (reference sequence). The CDR3 is 18 residues long. The V segment lost 3 bases and the J segment 0 bases; nucleotides outside the gene matches: 8.

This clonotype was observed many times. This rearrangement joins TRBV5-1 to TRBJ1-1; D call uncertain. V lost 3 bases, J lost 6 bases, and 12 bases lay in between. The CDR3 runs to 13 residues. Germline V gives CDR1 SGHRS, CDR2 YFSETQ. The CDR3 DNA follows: TGCGCCAGCAGCTCCACGGCCGAAGCTGAAGCTTTCTTT. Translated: CASSSTAEAEAFF.

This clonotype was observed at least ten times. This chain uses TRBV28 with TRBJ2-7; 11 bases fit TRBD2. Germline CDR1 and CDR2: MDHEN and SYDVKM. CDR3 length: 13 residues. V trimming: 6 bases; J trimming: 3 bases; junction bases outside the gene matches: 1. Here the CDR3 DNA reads TGTGCCAGCAGGACTAGCGGGGTCTACGAGCAGTACTTC. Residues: CASRTSGVYEQYF. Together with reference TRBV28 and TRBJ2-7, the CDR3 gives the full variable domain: DVKVTQSSRYLVKRTGEKVFLECVQDMDHENMFWYRQDPGLGLRLIYFSYDVKMKEKGDIPEGYSVSREKKERFSLILESASTNQTSMYLCASRTSGVYEQYFGPGTRLTVT.

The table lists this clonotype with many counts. In nucleotides, the CDR3 is TGTGCCAGCAGCCAAGAAGGAGGGACAGGGGGCACTGAAGCTTTCTTT. The encoded protein is CASSQEGGTGGTEAFF. The rearrangement links TRBV4-2 to TRBJ1-1; 11 bases map to TRBD1. CDR3 length: 16 residues. The V segment lost 0 bases and the J segment 4 bases; nucleotides outside the gene matches: 4. Germline V CDR1 and CDR2: LGHNA, YNFKEQ.